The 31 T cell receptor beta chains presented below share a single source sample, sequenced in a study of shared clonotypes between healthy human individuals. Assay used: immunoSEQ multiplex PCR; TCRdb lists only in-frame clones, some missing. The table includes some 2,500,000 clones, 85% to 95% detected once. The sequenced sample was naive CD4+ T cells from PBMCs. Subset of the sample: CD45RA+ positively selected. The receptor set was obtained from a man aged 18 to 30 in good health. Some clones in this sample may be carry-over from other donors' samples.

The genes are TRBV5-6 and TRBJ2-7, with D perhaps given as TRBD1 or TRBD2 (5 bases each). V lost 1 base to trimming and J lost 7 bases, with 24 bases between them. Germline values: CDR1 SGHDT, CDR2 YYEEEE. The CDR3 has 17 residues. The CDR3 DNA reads TGTGCCAGCAGCTTGTTAGGACAAGCGGAGCTGCCGGGGGAGCAGTACTTC. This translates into CASSLLGQAELPGEQYF.

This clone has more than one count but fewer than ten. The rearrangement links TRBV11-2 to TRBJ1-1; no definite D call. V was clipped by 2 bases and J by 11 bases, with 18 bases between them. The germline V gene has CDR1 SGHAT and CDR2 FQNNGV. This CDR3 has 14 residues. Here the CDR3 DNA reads TGTGCCAGCAGCTTACATTCCTCCCCTCTGGATGCTTTCTTT. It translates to CASSLHSSPLDAFF.

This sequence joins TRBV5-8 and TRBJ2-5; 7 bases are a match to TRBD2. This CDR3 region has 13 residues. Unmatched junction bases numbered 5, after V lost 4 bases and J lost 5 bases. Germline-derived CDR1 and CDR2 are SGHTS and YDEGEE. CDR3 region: CASSRGRGETQYF. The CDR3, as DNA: TGTGCCAGCAGCCGTGGGAGGGGTGAGACCCAGTACTTC.

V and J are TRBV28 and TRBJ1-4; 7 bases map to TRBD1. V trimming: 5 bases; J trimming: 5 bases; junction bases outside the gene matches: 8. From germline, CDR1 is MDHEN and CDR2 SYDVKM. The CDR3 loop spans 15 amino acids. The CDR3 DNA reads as TGTGCCAGCAGTGGGCCGGGACAGCCAAATGAAAAACTGTTTTTT. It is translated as CASSGPGQPNEKLFF.

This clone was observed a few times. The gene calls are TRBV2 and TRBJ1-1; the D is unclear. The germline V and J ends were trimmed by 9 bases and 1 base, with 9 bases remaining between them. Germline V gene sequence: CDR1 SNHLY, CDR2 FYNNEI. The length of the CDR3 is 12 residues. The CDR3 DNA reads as TGTGCCAGTCAGGCGGGGAACACTGAAGCTTTCTTT. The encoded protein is CASQAGNTEAFF.

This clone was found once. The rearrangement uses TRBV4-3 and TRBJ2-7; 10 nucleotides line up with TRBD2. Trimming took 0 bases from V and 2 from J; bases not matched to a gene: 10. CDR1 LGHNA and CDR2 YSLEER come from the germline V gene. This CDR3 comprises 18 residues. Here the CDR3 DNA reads TGCGCCAGCAGCCAAGAGCTAGCGGGGGCCTATTCCCCCTACGAGCAGTACTTC. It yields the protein CASSQELAGAYSPYEQYF.

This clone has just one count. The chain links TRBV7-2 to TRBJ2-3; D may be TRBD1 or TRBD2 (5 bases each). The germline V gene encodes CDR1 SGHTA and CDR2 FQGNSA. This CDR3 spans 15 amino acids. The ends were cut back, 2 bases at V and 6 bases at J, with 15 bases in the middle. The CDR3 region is CASSLLGSGADTQYF. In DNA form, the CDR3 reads TGTGCCAGCAGCTTATTAGGTTCCGGGGCGGATACGCAGTATTTT. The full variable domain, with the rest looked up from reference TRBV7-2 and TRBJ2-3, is GAGVSQSPSNKVTEKGKDVELRCDPISGHTALYWYRQSLGQGLEFLIYFQGNSAPDKSGLPSDRFSAERTGGSVSTLTIQRTQQEDSAVYLCASSLLGSGADTQYFGPGTRLTVL.

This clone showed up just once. This CDR3 is CASSLEEPGTGVNYGYTF. In DNA form, the CDR3 reads TGTGCCAGCAGCTTAGAGGAACCCGGGACAGGGGTTAACTATGGCTACACCTTC. The genes are TRBV11-3 and TRBJ1-2; TRBD1 matches 10 bases. The CDR3 runs 18 residues. Losses at the gene ends were 0 bases for V and 1 base for J; bases not matched to a gene: 8. CDR1 and CDR2 (germline): SGHNT, YENEEA.

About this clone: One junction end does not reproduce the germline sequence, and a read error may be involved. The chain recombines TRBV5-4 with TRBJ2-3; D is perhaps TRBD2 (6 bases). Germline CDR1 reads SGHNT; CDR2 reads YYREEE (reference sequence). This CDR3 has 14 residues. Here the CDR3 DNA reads TGTGCCTGCAGGAGGGCGGGGAGCACAGATACGCAGTATTTT. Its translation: CACRRAGSTDTQYF.

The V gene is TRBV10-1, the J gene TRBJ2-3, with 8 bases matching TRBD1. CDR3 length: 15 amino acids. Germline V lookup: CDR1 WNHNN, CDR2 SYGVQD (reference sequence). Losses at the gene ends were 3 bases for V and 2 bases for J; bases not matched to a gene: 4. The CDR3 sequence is CASSDRGQFTDTQYF. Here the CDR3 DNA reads TGCGCCAGCAGTGACAGGGGGCAGTTCACAGATACGCAGTATTTT.

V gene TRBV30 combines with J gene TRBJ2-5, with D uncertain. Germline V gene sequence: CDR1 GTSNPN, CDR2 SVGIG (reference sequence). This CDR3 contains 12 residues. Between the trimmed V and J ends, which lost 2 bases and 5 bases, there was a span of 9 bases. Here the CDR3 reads CAWSRIGETQYF. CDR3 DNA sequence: TGTGCCTGGAGTAGGATCGGGGAGACCCAGTACTTC.

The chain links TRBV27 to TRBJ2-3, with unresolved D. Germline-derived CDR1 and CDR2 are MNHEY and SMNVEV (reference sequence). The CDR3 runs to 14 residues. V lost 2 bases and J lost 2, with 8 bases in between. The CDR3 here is CASSLVLPTDTQYF. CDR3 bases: TGTGCCAGCAGTTTAGTGCTCCCCACAGATACGCAGTATTTT.

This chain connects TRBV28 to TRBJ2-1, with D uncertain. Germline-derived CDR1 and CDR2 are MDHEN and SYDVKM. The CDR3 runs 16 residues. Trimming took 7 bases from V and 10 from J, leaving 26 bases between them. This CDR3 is CASKPLTGALFNEQFF. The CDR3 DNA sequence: TGTGCCAGCAAACCTCTCACTGGAGCCCTCTTCAACGAGCAGTTCTTC.

The CDR3 protein is CASRDAAGGNYGYTF. CDR3 in DNA: TGTGCCAGTAGGGACGCCGCCGGGGGCAACTATGGCTACACCTTC. The chain recombines TRBV6-6 with TRBJ1-2, with a tentative D call TRBD1 (6 bases). Germline CDR1 MNHNY, CDR2 SVGAGI (reference sequence). Trimming took off 9 bases at V and 2 bases at J, with 19 bases between the two ends. The CDR3 runs to 15 residues.

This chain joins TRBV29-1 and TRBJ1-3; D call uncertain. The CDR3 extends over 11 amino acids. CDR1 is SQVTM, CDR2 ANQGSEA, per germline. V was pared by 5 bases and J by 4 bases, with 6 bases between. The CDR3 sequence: CSVLEGNTIYF. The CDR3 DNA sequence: TGCAGCGTTCTAGAGGGAAACACCATATATTTT.

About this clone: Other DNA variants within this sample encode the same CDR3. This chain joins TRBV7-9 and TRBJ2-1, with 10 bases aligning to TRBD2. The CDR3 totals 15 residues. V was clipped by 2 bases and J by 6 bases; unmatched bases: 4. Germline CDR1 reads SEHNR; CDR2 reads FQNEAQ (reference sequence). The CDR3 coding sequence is TGTGCCAGCAGCTTACTAGCGGGGGTCTCCAATGAGCAGTTCTTC. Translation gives CASSLLAGVSNEQFF.

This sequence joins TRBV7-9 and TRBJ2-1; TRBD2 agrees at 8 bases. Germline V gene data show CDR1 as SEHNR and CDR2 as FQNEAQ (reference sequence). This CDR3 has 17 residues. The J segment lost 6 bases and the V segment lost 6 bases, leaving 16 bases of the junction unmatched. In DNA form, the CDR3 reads TGTGCCAGCAGACCAAGACCACCCCAGCGGGAGAGCAATGAGCAGTTCTTC. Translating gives CASRPRPPQRESNEQFF.

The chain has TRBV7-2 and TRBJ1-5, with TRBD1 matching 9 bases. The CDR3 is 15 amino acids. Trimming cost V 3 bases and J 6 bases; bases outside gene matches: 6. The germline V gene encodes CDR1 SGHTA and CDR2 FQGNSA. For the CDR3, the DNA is TGTGCCAGCAGCTTGGAAGACAGGGGGACTCAGCCCCAGCATTTT. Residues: CASSLEDRGTQPQHF.

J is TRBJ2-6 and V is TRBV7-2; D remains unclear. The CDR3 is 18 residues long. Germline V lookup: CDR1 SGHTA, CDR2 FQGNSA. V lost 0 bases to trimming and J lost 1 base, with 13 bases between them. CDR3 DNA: TGTGCCAGCAGCTTAGCCCTTGGGTGGTTTTCTGGGGCCAACGTCCTGACTTTC. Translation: CASSLALGWFSGANVLTF.

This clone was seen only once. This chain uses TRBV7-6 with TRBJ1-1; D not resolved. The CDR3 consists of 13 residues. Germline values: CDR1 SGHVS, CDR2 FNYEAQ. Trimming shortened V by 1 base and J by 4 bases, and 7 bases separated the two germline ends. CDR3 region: CASSLGRATEAFF. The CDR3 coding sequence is TGTGCCAGCAGCTTAGGGCGAGCCACTGAAGCTTTCTTT.

DNA for the CDR3: TGTGCCAGCAGCGCAAGAGGGGGCGGTTCTGGAAACACCATATATTTT. This gives the protein CASSARGGGSGNTIYF. The chain couples TRBV7-2 to TRBJ1-3; TRBD1 matches 7 bases. V lost 5 bases, J lost 1 base, and 8 bases stayed unmatched. This CDR3 is 16 amino acids long. The germline gives CDR1 SGHTA, CDR2 FQGNSA.

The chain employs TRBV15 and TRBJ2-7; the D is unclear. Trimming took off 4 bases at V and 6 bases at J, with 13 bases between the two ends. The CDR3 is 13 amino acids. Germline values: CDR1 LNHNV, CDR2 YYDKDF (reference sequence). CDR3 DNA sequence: TGTGCCACCAGCACTACTTACAGCAGCGAGCAGTACTTC. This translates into CATSTTYSSEQYF.

This CDR3 is CASSLDTGTVSGYTF. The CDR3 bases are TGCGCCAGCAGCTTGGATACAGGGACTGTAAGTGGCTACACCTTC. This chain connects TRBV5-1 to TRBJ1-2; weak D call: TRBD1 (6 bases). CDR1 is SGHRS, CDR2 YFSETQ, per germline. This CDR3 is 15 amino acids long. V lost 0 bases and J lost 7, with 16 bases in between.

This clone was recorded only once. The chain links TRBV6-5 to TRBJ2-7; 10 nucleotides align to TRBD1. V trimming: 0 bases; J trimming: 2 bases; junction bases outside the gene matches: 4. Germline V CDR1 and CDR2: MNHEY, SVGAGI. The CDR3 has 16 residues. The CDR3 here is CASSYSWTGGAYEQYF. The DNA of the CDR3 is TGTGCCAGCAGTTACTCCTGGACAGGGGGAGCCTACGAGCAGTACTTC.

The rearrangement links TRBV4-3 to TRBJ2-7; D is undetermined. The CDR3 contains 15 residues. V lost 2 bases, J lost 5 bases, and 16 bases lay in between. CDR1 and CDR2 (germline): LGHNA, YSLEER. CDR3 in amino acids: CASSQNPFGSNEQYF. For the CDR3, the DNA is TGCGCCAGCAGCCAAAATCCCTTCGGATCGAACGAGCAGTACTTC.

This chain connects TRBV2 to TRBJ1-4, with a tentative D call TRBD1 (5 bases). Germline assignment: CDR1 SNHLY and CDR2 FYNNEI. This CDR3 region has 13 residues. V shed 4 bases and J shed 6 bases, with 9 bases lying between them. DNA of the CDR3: TGTGCCAGCAGTGGGCAGGGCCATGAAAAACTGTTTTTT. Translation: CASSGQGHEKLFF.

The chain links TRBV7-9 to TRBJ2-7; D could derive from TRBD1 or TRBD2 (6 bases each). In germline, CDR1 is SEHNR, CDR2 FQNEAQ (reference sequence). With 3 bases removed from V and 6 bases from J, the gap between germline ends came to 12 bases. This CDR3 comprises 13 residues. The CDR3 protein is CASSLGGMSEQYF. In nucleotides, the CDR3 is TGTGCCAGCAGCTTGGGGGGCATGAGCGAGCAGTACTTC.

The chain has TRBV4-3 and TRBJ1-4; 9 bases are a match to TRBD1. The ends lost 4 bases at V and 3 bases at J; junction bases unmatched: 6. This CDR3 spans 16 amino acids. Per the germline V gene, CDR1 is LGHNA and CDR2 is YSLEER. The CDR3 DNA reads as TGCGCCAGCAGCCCGATACAGGGGGCGGCTAATGAAAAACTGTTTTTT. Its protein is CASSPIQGAANEKLFF.

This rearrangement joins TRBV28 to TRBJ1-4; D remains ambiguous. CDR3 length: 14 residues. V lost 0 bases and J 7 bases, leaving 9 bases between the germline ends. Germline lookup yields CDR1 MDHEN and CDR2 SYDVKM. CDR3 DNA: TGTGCCAGCAGTTTATGGGACCCCGTTGAAAAACTGTTTTTT. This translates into CASSLWDPVEKLFF. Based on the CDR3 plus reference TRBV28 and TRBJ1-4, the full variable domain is DVKVTQSSRYLVKRTGEKVFLECVQDMDHENMFWYRQDPGLGLRLIYFSYDVKMKEKGDIPEGYSVSREKKERFSLILESASTNQTSMYLCASSLWDPVEKLFFGSGTQLSVL.

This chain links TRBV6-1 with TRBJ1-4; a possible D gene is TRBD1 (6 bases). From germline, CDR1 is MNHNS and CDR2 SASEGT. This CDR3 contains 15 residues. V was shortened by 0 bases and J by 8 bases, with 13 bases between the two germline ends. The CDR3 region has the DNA TGTGCCAGCAGTGAAGCGGGGGCCGGGAAAGAAAAACTGTTTTTT. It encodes CASSEAGAGKEKLFF.

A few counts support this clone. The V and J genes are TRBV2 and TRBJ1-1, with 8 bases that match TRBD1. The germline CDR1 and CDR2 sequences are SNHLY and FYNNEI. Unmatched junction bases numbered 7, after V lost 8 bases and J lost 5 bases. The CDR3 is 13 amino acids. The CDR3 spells CASVDRGGTEAFF. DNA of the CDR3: TGTGCCAGCGTTGACAGGGGAGGGACTGAAGCTTTCTTT.